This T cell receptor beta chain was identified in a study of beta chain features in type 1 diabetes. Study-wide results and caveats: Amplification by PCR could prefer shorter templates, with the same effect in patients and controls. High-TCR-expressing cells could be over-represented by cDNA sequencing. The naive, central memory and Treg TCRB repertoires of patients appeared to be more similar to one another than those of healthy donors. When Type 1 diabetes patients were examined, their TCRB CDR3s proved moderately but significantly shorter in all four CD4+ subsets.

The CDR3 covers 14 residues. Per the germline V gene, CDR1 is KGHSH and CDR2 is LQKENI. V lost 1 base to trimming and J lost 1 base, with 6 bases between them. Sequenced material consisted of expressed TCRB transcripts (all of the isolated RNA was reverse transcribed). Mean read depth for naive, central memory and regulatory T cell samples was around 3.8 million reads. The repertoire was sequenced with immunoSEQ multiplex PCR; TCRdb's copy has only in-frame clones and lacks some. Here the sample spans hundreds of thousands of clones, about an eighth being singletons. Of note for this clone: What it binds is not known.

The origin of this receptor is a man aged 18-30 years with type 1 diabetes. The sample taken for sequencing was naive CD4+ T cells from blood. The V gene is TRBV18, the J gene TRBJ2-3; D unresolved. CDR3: CASSPLLGTDTQYF. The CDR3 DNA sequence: TGTGCCAGCTCACCACTCCTGGGCACAGATACGCAGTATTTT.